A selection of T cell receptor beta chains follows, all from one sample in a study of blood T cell repertoires in COVID-19. This table comes from immunoSEQ multiplex PCR, and its TCRdb copy is limited to in-frame clones, with some not included. The table shows 350,000 to 500,000 clones, with over 75% occurring only once. Sequencing was performed on PBMCs or T cells enriched from blood (not recorded which). All receptors derive from a woman aged 18 to 35 who had been exposed to COVID-19. Each CDR3 is given with its conserved first and last residue. Fields, in order: clone size, J gene, V gene, D gene, CDR3 DNA, CDR3 protein. D genes are given only for firm matches. Not all rows give a size; the values are once, few, many and, for expanded clones, a class.

few	TRBJ1-5	TRBV18	TRBD1	TGTGCCAGCTCAGAGAGTTCAGGACAGGGGTTTCAGCCCCAGCATTTT	CASSESSGQGFQPQHF
NA	TRBJ1-5	TRBV19	TRBD1	TGTGCCACCCATAAAGGGACAGGGACCCAGCCCCAGCATTTT	CATHKGTGTQPQHF
NA	TRBJ2-3	TRBV3-1/TRBV3-2	NA	TGTGCCAGCAGCCAGACCGCCGCGACTAACGTGCAGTATTTT	CASSQTAATNVQYF
NA	TRBJ2-7	TRBV4-3	TRBD1	TGCGCCAGCAGCCAAGAGGACAGGGCGGGCGAGCAGTACTTC	CASSQEDRAGEQYF
NA	TRBJ1-1	TRBV6-5	TRBD1	TGTGCCAGCAGGACGGTACTACAGGGGAGGCCTGAAGCTTTCTTT	CASRTVLQGRPEAFF
few	TRBJ1-4	TRBV7-9	TRBD1	TGTGCCAGCAGCTTATCGTATGGGACAGAATTTAACGGTGAAAAACTGTTTTTT	CASSLSYGTEFNGEKLFF
NA	TRBJ2-4	TRBV28	NA	TGTGCCAGCAGTCTCCCTATACCAAACATTCAGTACTTC	CASSLPIPNIQYF
NA	TRBJ2-3	TRBV9	TRBD1	TGTGCCAGCAGCACATGGACAGGGGACGATACGCAGTATTTT	CASSTWTGDDTQYF
NA	TRBJ1-2	TRBV19	TRBD1	TGTGCCAGTAGTATAGATCTCGTGAGACAGGGGAACTATGGCTACACCTTC	CASSIDLVRQGNYGYTF
NA	TRBJ2-5	TRBV27	NA	TGTGCCAGCAGTTTTCCCGGGGAGACCCAGTACTTC	CASSFPGETQYF
NA	TRBJ2-1	TRBV4-2	NA	TGTGCCAGCAGCCTCACTAACAATGAGCAGTTCTTC	CASSLTNNEQFF